The rows below give T cell receptor beta chains drawn from one sample of a study of T-cell reconstitution after alpha-beta-depleted transplantation in children. Each CDR3 protein is one row after TCRdb ran MiXCR on the PCR reads. The repertoire holds hundreds of thousands of distinct CDR3 sequences, with around 14% as singletons. Here the sequenced sample was PBMCs, taken before TCRalphabeta/CD19-depleted stem cell transplant. The source of these receptors is a girl aged 2 to 10 with congenital amegakaryocytic thrombocytopenia, due to receive a stem cell transplant. The CDR3 runs from the conserved cysteine through the conserved F or W. Expanded clones are given a class, and other clones once, few, many or no size at all.

>many|TRBV29-1|TRBJ1-2
CSVEERGGARDYGYTF
>few|TRBV5-1|TRBJ2-5
CASSFMAGVSETQYF
>NA|TRBV9|TRBJ2-1
CASSVGGLAGASNEQFF
>NA|TRBV5-6|TRBJ2-1
CASSLDGTSGSNEQFF
>few|TRBV14|TRBJ2-7
CASSQVVHEQYF
>NA|TRBV5-1|TRBJ2-1
CASSLFLGEGGSYNEQFF
>NA|TRBV6-5|TRBJ1-2
CASSYRTGEDGYTF
>many|TRBV14|TRBJ2-1
CASSQDPSGRLYNEQFF
>NA|TRBV20-1|TRBJ2-7
CSATSGAGAPYEQYF
>many|TRBV5-1|TRBJ2-1
CASSSRTGGDEQFF
>many|TRBV5-1|TRBJ2-7
CASSQHPTYEQYF
>many|TRBV6-1|TRBJ2-7
CASSVQGRVFDEQYF
>many|TRBV5-1|TRBJ2-6
CASSFSETGANVLTF
>many|TRBV20-1|TRBJ2-7
CSARETGSSYEQYF
>few|TRBV12-3/TRBV12-4|TRBJ1-1
CASTRDRYTEAFF
>NA|TRBV20-1|TRBJ2-4
CSASRGPEAKNIQYF
>few|TRBV5-1|TRBJ2-1
CASSPVRDLADNEQFF
>many|TRBV20-1|TRBJ1-1
CSAGGLGQAHTEAFF
>many|TRBV7-8|TRBJ2-7
CASSLGTSGALGIYEQYF
>many|TRBV20-1|TRBJ1-4
CSAREREKLFF
>NA|TRBV4-1|TRBJ1-5
CASSQVFPRGGLQPQHF
>many|TRBV11-2|TRBJ2-3
CASSLRGGQGDTDTQYF
>many|TRBV20-1|TRBJ2-1
CSARTGTGRLNEQFF
>few|TRBV5-1|TRBJ2-5
CASSPLRGDGQETQYF
>NA|TRBV18|TRBJ2-3
CVSSPSGTDTQYF
>NA|TRBV7-2|TRBJ1-1
CASSLNRDRGNTEAFF
>many|TRBV7-9|TRBJ1-4
CASSPRQVLATNEKLFF
>NA|TRBV20-1|TRBJ2-5
CSAREPWTGVLGETQHF
>few|TRBV4-1|TRBJ2-7
CASSQDLTEEGYEQYF
>few|TRBV11-2|TRBJ2-2
CASSLVRRELFF
>few|TRBV27|TRBJ2-7
CATPSRAYEQYF
>NA|TRBV14|TRBJ1-2
CASSTRNYGYTF
>many|TRBV15|TRBJ2-1
CATSRTREKMGSGRGHEQFF
>few|TRBV6-1|TRBJ1-5
CASSEEPTVIQHF
>many|TRBV7-9|TRBJ1-3
CASSRIGHRGNTIYF